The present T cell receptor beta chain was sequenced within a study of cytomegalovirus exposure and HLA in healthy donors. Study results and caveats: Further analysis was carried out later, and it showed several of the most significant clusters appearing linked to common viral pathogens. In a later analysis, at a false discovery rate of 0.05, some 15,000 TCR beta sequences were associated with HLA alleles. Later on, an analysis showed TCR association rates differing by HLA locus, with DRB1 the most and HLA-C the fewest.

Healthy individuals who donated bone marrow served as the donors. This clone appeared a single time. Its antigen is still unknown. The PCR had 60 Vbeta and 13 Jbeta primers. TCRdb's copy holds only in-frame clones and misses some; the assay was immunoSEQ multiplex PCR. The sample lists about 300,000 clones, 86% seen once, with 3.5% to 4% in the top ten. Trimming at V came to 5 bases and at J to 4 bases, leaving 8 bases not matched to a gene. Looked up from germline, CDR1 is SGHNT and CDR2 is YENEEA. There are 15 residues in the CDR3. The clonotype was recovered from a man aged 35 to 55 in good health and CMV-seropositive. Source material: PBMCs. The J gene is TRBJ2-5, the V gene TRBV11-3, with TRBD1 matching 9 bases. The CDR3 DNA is TGTGCCAGCAGCGCTGGGACAGGGAGGACAGAGACCCAGTACTTC. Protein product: CASSAGTGRTETQYF.